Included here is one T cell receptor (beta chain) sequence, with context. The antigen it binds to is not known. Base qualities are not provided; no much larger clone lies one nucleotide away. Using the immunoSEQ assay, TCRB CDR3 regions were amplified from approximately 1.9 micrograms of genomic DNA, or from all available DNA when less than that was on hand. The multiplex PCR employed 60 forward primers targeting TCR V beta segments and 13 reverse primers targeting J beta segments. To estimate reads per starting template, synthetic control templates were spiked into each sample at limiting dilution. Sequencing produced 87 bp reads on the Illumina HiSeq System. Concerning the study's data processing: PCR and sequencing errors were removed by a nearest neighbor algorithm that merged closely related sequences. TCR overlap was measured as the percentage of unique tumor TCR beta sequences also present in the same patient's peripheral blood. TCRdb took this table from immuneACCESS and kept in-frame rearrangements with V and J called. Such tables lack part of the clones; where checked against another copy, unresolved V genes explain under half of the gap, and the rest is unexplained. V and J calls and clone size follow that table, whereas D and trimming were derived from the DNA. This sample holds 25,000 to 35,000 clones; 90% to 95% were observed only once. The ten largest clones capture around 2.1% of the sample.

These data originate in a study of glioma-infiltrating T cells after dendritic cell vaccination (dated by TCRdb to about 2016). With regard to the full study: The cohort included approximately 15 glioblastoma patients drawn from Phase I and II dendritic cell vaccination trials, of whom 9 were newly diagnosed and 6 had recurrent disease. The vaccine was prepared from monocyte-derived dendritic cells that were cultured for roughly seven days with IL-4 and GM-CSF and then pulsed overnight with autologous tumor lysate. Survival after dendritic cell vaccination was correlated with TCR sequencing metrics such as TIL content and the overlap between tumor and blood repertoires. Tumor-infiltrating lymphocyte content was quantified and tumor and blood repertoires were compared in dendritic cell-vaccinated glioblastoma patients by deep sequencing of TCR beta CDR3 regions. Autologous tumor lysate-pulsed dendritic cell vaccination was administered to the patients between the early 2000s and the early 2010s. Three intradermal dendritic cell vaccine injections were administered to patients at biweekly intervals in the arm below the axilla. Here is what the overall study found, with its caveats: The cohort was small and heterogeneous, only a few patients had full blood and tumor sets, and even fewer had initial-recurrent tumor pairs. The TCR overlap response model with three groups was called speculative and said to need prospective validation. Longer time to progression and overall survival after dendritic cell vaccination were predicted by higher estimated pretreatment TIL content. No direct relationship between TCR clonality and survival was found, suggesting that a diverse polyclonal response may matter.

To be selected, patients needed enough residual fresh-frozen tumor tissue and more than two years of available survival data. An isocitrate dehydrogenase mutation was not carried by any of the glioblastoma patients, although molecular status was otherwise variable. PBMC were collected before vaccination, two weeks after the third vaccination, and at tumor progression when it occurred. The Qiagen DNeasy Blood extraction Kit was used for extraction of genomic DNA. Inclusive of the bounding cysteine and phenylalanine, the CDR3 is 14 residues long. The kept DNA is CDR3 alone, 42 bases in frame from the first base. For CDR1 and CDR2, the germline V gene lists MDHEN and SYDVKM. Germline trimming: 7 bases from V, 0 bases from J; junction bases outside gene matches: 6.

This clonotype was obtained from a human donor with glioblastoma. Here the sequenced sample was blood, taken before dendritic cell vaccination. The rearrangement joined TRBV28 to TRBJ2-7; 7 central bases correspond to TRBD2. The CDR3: CASKSGGSSYEQYF. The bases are TGTGCCAGCAAATCCGGGGGGAGCTCCTACGAGCAGTACTTC.